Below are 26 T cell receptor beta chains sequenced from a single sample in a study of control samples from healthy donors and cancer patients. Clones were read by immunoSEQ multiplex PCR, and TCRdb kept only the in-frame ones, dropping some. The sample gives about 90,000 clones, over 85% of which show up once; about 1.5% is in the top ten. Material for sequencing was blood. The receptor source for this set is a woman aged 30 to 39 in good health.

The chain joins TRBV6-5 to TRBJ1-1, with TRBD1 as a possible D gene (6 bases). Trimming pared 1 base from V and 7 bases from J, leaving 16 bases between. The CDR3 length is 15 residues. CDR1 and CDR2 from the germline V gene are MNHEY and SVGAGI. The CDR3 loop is CASSYYGFRGNEAFF. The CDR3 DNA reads TGTGCCAGCAGTTACTATGGGTTTAGGGGGAATGAAGCTTTCTTT.

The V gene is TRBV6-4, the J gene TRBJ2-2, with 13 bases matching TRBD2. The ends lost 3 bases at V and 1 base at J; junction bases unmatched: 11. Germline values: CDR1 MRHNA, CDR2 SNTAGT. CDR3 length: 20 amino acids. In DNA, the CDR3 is TGTGCCAGCAGTGAAAAATCCAGACTAGCGGGGGGCAAGAACACCGGGGAGCTGTTTTTT. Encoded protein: CASSEKSRLAGGKNTGELFF.

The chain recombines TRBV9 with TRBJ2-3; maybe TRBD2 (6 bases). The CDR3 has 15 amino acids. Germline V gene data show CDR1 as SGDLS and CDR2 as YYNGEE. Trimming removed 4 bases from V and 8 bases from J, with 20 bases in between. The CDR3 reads CASSPSGGATRTQYF. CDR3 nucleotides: TGTGCCAGCAGCCCCAGCGGAGGGGCCACCCGTACGCAGTATTTT.

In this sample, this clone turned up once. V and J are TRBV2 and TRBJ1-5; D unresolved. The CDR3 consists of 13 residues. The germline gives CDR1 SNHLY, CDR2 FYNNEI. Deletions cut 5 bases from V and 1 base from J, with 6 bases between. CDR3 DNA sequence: TGTGCCAGCAGTAAGGGAAGCAATCAGCCCCAGCATTTT. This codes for CASSKGSNQPQHF.

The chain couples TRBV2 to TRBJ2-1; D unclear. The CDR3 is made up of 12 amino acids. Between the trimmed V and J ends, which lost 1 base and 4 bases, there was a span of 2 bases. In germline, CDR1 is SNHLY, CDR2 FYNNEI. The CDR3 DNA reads TGTGCCAGCAGTGAAGATTACAATGAGCAGTTCTTC. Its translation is CASSEDYNEQFF.

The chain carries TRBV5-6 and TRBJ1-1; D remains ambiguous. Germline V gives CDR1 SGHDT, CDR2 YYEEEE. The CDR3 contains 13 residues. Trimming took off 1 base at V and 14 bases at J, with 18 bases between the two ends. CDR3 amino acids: CASSLNQVPSGFF. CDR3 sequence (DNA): TGTGCCAGCAGCTTGAACCAAGTCCCTTCCGGGTTCTTT.

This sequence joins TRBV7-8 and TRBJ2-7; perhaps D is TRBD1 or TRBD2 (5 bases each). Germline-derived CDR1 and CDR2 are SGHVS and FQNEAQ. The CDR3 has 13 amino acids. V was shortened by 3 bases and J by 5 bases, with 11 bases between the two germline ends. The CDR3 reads CASSFSGTNEQYF. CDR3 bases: TGTGCCAGCAGCTTTTCCGGGACCAACGAGCAGTACTTC. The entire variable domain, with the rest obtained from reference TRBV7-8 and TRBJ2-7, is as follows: GAGVSQSPRYKVAKRGQDVALRCDPISGHVSLFWYQQALGQGPEFLTYFQNEAQLDKSGLPSDRFFAERPEGSVSTLKIQRTQQEDSAVYLCASSFSGTNEQYFGPGTRLTVT.

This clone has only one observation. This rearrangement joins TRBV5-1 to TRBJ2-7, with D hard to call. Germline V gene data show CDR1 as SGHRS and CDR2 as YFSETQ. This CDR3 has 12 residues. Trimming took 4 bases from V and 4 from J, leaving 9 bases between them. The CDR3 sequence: CASSEQDYEQYF. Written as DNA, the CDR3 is TGCGCCAGCAGCGAACAAGATTACGAGCAGTACTTC.

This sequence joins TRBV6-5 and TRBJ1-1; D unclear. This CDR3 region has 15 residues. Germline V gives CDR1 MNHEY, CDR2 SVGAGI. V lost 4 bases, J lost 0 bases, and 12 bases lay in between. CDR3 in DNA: TGTGCCAGCAGTTGGACCCCGGTAATGAACACTGAAGCTTTCTTT. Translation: CASSWTPVMNTEAFF.

CDR3 sequence: CASSISGSGGIYEQFF. CDR3 in DNA: TGTGCCAGTAGTATTTCCGGTAGCGGGGGGATATATGAGCAGTTCTTC. The chain joins TRBV19 to TRBJ2-1; 10 nucleotides line up with TRBD2. The V gene end was trimmed by 3 bases and the J gene end by 8 bases; junction bases not matched to a gene: 10. Per germline, CDR1 LNHDA and CDR2 SQIVND (reference sequence). The CDR3 sequence is 16 residues long.

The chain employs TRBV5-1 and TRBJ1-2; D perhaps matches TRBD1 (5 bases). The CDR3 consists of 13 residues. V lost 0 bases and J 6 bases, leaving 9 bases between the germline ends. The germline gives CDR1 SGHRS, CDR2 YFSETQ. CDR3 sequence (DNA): TGCGCCAGCAGCTTGGGGGACGGGAATGGCTACACCTTC. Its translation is CASSLGDGNGYTF.

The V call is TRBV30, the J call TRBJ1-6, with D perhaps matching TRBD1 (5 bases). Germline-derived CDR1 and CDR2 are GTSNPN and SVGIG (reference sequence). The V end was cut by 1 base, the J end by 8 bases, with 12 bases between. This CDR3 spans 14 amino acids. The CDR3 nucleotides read TGTGCCTGGAGTGCAAAGGGGTTTGATTCACCCCTCCACTTT. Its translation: CAWSAKGFDSPLHF.

CDR3 coding DNA: TGTGCCAGCAGCCGCCAGGGAAACACTGAAGCTTTCTTT. Its translation: CASSRQGNTEAFF. The chain has TRBV14 and TRBJ1-1; TRBD1 might be the D (5 bases). The CDR3 runs 13 residues. In germline, CDR1 is SGHDN, CDR2 FVKESK. V was shortened by 4 bases and J by 2 bases, with 8 bases between the two germline ends.

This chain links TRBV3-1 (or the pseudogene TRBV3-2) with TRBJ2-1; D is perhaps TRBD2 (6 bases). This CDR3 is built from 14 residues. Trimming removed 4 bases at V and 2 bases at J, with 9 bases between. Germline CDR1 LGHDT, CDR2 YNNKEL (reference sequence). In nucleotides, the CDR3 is TGTGCCAGCAGCCCGGGGGAGACCTACAATGAGCAGTTCTTC. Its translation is CASSPGETYNEQFF.

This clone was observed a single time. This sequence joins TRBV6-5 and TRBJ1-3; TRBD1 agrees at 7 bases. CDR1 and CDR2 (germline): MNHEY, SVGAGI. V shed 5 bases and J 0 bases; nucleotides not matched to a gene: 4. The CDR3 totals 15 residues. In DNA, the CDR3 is TGTGCCAGCAGTACAACAGGGGCCTCTGGAAACACCATATATTTT. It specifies CASSTTGASGNTIYF.

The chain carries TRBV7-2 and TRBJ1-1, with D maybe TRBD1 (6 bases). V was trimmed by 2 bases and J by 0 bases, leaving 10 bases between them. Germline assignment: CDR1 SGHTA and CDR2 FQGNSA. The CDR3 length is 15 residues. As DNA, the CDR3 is TGTGCCAGCAGCTTAAGTAGGGGGATGAACACTGAAGCTTTCTTT. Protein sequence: CASSLSRGMNTEAFF.

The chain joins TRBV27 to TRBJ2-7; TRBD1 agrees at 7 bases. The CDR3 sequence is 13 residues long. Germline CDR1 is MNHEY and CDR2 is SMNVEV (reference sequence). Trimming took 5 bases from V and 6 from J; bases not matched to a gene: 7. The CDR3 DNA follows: TGTGCCAGCAGTCCACCCACAGGGGCCGAGCAGTACTTC. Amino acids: CASSPPTGAEQYF.

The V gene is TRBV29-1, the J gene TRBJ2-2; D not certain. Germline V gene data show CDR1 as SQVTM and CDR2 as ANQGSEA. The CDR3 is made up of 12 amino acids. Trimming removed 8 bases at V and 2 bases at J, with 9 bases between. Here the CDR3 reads CSLRANTGELFF. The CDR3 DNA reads TGCAGCCTAAGAGCTAACACCGGGGAGCTGTTTTTT.

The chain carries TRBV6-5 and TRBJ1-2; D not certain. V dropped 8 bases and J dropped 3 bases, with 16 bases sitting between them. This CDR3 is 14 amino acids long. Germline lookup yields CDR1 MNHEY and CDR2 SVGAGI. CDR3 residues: CASSSHGRDYGYTF. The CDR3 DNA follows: TGTGCCAGCTCAAGCCATGGCCGGGACTATGGCTACACCTTC.

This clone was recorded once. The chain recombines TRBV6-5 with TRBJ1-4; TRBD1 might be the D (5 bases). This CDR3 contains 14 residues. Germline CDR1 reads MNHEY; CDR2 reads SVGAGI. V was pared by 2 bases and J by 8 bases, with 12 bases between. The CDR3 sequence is CASSYLTGREKLFF. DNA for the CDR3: TGTGCCAGCAGTTACCTGACGGGGCGGGAAAAACTGTTTTTT.

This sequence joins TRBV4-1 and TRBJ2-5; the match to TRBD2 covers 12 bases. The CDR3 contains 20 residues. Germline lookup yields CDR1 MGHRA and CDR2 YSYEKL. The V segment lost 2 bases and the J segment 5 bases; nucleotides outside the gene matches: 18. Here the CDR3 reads CASSQQSLAGGPVEVETQYF. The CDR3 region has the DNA TGCGCCAGCAGCCAACAGTCTCTAGCGGGGGGGCCCGTTGAAGTCGAGACCCAGTACTTC.

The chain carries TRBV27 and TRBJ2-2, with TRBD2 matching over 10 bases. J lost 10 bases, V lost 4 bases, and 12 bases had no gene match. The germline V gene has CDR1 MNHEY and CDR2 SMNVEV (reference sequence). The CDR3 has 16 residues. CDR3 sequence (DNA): TGTGCCAGCAGTTCGCTAGCGGGGGAGGGGCTGGAGGAGCTGTTTTTT. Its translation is CASSSLAGEGLEELFF.

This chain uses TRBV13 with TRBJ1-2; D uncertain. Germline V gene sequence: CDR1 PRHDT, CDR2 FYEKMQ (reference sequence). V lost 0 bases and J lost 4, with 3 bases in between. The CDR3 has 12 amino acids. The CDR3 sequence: CASSLGGYGYTF. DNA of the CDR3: TGTGCCAGCAGCTTAGGAGGCTATGGCTACACCTTC.

DNA for the CDR3: TGTGCCATCAACAGCGGGGTATACAATGAGCAGTTCTTC. Protein: CAINSGVYNEQFF. The V and J genes are TRBV10-3 and TRBJ2-1, with 7 bases identical to TRBD2. Trimming cost V 7 bases and J 4 bases; bases outside gene matches: 4. CDR3 length equals 13 residues. Germline CDR1 is ENHRY and CDR2 is SYGVKD.

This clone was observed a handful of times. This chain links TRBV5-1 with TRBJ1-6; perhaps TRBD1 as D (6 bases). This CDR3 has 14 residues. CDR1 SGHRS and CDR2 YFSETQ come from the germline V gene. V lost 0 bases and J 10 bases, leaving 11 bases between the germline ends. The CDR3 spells CASSLATGPSPLHF. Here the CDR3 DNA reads TGCGCCAGCAGCTTGGCCACAGGGCCCTCACCCCTCCACTTT.

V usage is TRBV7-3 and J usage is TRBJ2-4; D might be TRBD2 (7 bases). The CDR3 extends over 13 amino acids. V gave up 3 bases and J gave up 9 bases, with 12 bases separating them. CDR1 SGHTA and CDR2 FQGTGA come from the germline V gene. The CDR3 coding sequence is TGTGCCAGCAGCTTTCAGGGGAGGGGCATTCAGTACTTC. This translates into CASSFQGRGIQYF.